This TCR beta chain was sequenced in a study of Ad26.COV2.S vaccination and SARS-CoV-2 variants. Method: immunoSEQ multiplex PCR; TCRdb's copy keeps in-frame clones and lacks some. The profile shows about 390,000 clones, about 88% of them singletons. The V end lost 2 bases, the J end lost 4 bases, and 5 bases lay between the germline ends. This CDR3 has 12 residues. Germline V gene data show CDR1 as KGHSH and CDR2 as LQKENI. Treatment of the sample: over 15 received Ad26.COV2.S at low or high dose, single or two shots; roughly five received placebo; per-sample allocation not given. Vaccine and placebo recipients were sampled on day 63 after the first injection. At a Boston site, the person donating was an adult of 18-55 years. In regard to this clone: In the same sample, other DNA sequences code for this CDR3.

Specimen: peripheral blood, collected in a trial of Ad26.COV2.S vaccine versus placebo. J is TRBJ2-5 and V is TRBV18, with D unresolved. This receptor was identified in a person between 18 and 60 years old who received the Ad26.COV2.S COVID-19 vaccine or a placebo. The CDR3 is CASSPGRETQYF. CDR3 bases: TGTGCCAGCTCACCAGGGCGAGAGACCCAGTACTTC.